The 9 T cell receptor beta chains in this list originate from one sample, sequenced in a study of regulatory T cells. The primer mix had 52 TRBV and 13 TRBJ primers. Sequencing used immunoSEQ multiplex PCR; TCRdb keeps in-frame clones, though not all of them. The sample yields about 35,000 clones, approximately 90% seen once. These receptors have no identified antigens. Study observations and caveats: In CD3G-deficient patients, conventional CD4+ T cells were enriched for hydrophobic CDR3 residues at positions 6 and 7.

The sample was conventional CD4+ T cells sorted from blood. These receptors all come from a person aged 18-35 years with CD3G deficiency.

The rearrangement uses TRBV6-1 and TRBJ1-2; no clear D. The V gene lost 3 bases and the J gene lost 10 bases, with 6 bases spanning the gap. CDR1 is MNHNS, CDR2 SASEGT, per germline. The CDR3 covers 10 residues. The CDR3 DNA reads TGTGCCAGCAGTGAGCAATTCTACACCTTC. This encodes CASSEQFYTF.

The CDR3 DNA follows: TGTGCCAGTAGTTCTGGACGGTCGGAGGGCTATGGCTACACCTTC. It is translated as CASSSGRSEGYGYTF. The V call is TRBV19, the J call TRBJ1-2, with unresolved D. From germline, CDR1 is LNHDA and CDR2 SQIVND (reference sequence). CDR3 size: 15 residues. Trimming cost V 5 bases and J 4 bases, with 17 bases left between them. The whole variable domain, remainder taken from reference TRBV19 and TRBJ1-2, is DGGITQSPKYLFRKEGQNVTLSCEQNLNHDAMYWYRQDPGQGLRLIYYSQIVNDFQKGDIAEGYSVSREKKESFPLTVTSAQKNPTAFYLCASSSGRSEGYGYTFGSGTRLTVV.

The chain recombines TRBV5-1 with TRBJ1-1; possible D gene TRBD1, 5 bases. Germline lookup yields CDR1 SGHRS and CDR2 YFSETQ. V was trimmed by 0 bases and J by 6 bases, leaving 18 bases between them. The CDR3 runs 16 residues. The DNA of the CDR3 is TGCGCCAGCAGCTTGGATGGGGGGAATACTAACGCTGAAGCTTTCTTT. As protein: CASSLDGGNTNAEAFF.

The chain employs TRBV6-1 and TRBJ2-6; 7 bases align to TRBD1. CDR1 and CDR2 from the germline V gene are MNHNS and SASEGT. The CDR3 totals 15 residues. V lost 2 bases and J lost 2; bases outside the gene matches: 0. The CDR3 sequence: CASSEQGAGANVLTF. CDR3 in DNA: TGTGCCAGCAGTGAACAGGGGGCTGGGGCCAACGTCCTGACTTTC.

The chain recombines TRBV18 with TRBJ2-7, with D tentatively TRBD1 or TRBD2 (5 bases each). Trimming left V 2 bases short and J 2 bases short, with 13 bases between. Germline CDR1 reads KGHSH; CDR2 reads LQKENI. This CDR3 spans 15 amino acids. In DNA, the CDR3 is TGTGCCAGCTCACCAGGCCGGGACGCGACCTACGAGCAGTACTTC. The encoded protein is CASSPGRDATYEQYF.

The rearrangement links TRBV28 to TRBJ1-1; D unclear. The CDR3 sequence is 13 residues long. The ends were cut back, 4 bases at V and 5 bases at J, with 11 bases in the middle. Per the germline V gene, CDR1 is MDHEN and CDR2 is SYDVKM. CDR3 protein: CASSSYYGTEAFF. The DNA of the CDR3 is TGTGCCAGCAGTTCCTACTACGGGACTGAAGCTTTCTTT.

The chain links TRBV6-1 to TRBJ2-7; 7 bases fit TRBD1. This CDR3 comprises 13 residues. Unmatched junction bases numbered 3, after V lost 4 bases and J lost 3 bases. Germline-derived CDR1 and CDR2 are MNHNS and SASEGT. The CDR3 coding sequence is TGTGCCAGCAGTGGGGGACAGAACTACGAGCAGTACTTC. This sequence encodes CASSGGQNYEQYF.

The chain couples TRBV18 to TRBJ2-2, with a weak D call TRBD1 (5 bases). Germline CDR1 KGHSH, CDR2 LQKENI. This CDR3 is built from 14 residues. Trimming took off 3 bases at V and 4 bases at J, with 9 bases between the two ends. For the CDR3, the DNA is TGTGCCAGCTCACCGAGGACATTCACCGGGGAGCTGTTTTTT. It codes for CASSPRTFTGELFF.

The CDR3 is CSAIDRGQAFF. For the CDR3, the DNA is TGCAGTGCTATCGACAGGGGGCAAGCTTTCTTT. This chain joins TRBV20-1 and TRBJ1-1, with 10 positions matching TRBD1. The ends lost 4 bases at V and 9 bases at J; junction bases unmatched: 2. The CDR3 runs 11 residues. In germline, CDR1 is DFQATT, CDR2 SNEGSKA (reference sequence).